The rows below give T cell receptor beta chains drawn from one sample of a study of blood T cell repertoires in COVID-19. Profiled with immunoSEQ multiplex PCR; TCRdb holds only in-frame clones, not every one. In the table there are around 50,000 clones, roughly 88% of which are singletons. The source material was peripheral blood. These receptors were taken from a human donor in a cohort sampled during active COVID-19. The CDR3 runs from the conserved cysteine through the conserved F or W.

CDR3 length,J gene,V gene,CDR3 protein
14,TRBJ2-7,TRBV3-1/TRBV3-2,CASSQGVGAGEQYF
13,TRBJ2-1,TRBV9,CASSAGVGNEQFF
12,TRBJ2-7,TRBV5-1,CASSLPGNEQYF
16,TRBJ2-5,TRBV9,CASSSLGGGARETQYF
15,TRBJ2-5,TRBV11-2,CASSQYPGLVETQYF
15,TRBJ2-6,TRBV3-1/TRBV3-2,CASSPHRGGANVLTF
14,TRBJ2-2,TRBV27,CASTPGVGTGELFF
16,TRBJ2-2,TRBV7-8,CASSPRTSGNTGELFF
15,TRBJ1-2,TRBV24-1,CATSAPGGGSGGYTF
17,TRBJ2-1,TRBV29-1,CSVMLAGGRFVGNEQFF
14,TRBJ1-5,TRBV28,CASRPDRQNQPQHF
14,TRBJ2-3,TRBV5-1,CASSLGLAVDTQYF
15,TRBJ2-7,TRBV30,CAWSVAASVTYEQYF
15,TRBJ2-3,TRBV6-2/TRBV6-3,CASSYAGLSTDTQYF
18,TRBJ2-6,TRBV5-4,CASSAGQTGWPGANVLTF
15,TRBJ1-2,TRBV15,CATSRDQGAGYGYTF
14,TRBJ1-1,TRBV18,CASSPAGGLTEAFF
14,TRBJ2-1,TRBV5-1,CASSQGAGYNEQFF
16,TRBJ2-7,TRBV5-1,CASSLVSGRHSSEQYF
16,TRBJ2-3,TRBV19,CASSIVRDRGADTQYF
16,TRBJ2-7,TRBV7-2,CASSSESGGVNYEQYF
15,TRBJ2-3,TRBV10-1,CASSESMEPPDTQYF
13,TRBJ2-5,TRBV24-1,CATSARDKETQYF